Many counts were recorded for the clone carrying this T cell receptor (beta chain). The CDR3 extends over 15 amino acids. Germline assignment: CDR1 SGHNT and CDR2 YYREEE (reference sequence). V was pared by 2 bases and J by 8 bases, with 17 bases between. MiXCR, applied by TCRdb to the RACE reads, yields one record per CDR3 protein. This sample has fewer than 500,000 distinct CDR3 sequences, with around 5% found just once. This sample is drawn from a study of human T cells and chemical hapten exposure. Described time point: patch test 1, 2 weeks after DPC sensitization. The treatment: therapeutic diphenylcyclopropenone sensitization with weekly scalp DPC.

The rearrangement links TRBV5-4 to TRBJ2-1; D remains unclear. The source material was whole blood, sampled in connection with sensitization to the hapten diphenylcyclopropenone (DPC). This TCR derives from a woman aged 50 to 60 with alopecia areata. Some clones in this sample may be carry-over from other donors' samples. The CDR3 sequence: CASSFGGQRSHEQFF. The CDR3 DNA follows: TGTGCCAGCAGCTTCGGTGGGCAGAGGTCCCATGAGCAGTTCTTC.